A single sample gave rise to the 14 T cell receptor beta chains below, sequenced in a study of early T cells in non-severe SARS-CoV-2 infection. TCRdb recomputed calls from the 5' RACE reads with MiXCR, one row per CDR3 protein. Of under 45,000 distinct CDR3 sequences in the sample, roughly 5.4% were seen once. Sequencing was performed on whole blood, taken at baseline. These TCRs come from an adult who was a healthcare worker with PCR-confirmed SARS-CoV-2 infection or an uninfected control (not recorded which).

This clonotype was found many times. The DNA for the CDR3 is TGCAGTGCTAGGTCTTTGGCTAGCGGGAGTGGAACGCAGTATTTT. Amino acid sequence: CSARSLASGSGTQYF. The chain combines TRBV20-1 with TRBJ2-3; 10 bases align to TRBD2. With 3 bases clipped from V and 9 bases from J, the junction kept 12 bases outside the gene matches. Germline V gene data show CDR1 as DFQATT and CDR2 as SNEGSKA (reference sequence). This CDR3 contains 15 residues.

This clonotype turned up a few times. The genes are TRBV27 and TRBJ2-2, with D hard to call. The CDR3 consists of 13 residues. V was cut by 4 bases and J by 3 bases, with 6 bases left in between. CDR1 and CDR2 from the germline V gene are MNHEY and SMNVEV (reference sequence). As DNA, the CDR3 is TGTGCCAGCAGTTGGCAGGACACCGGGGAGCTGTTTTTT. It is translated as CASSWQDTGELFF.

This clonotype showed up many times. The junction does not match germline at one end; this may be a read error. This chain joins TRBV18 and TRBJ2-2, with 8 positions matching TRBD2. The CDR3 loop spans 16 amino acids. Per germline, CDR1 KGHSH and CDR2 LQKENI. The CDR3 coding sequence is TGTGCCAGCTCACCACGAAGCGGGAGTGGCACCGAGGAGCTGTTTTTT. Translation: CASSPRSGSGTEELFF.

This clonotype was counted ten times or more. This chain joins TRBV6-5 and TRBJ2-7, with 9 bases fitting TRBD1. J gave up 3 bases and V 5 bases, and 8 bases lay outside the gene matches. Germline V lookup: CDR1 MNHEY, CDR2 SVGAGI. The CDR3 has 15 residues. CDR3 DNA: TGTGCCAGCAGTCCCCCCGGGACAGGGCACTACGAGCAGTACTTC. This translates into CASSPPGTGHYEQYF.

In this sample, this clonotype turned up many times. The chain joins TRBV5-4 to TRBJ2-7; 7 bases line up with TRBD2. Germline CDR1 and CDR2: SGHNT and YYREEE (reference sequence). V shed 4 bases, J shed 7 bases, and the junction held 14 bases outside the gene matches. CDR3 length equals 15 residues. The DNA for the CDR3 is TGTGCCAGCAGCCCCGGGAGCGGGAATTTGTTGGAGCAGTACTTC. Protein sequence: CASSPGSGNLLEQYF.

This clonotype was detected many times. The chain links TRBV10-3 to TRBJ1-5; D possibly corresponds to TRBD1 (5 bases). The germline V and J ends were trimmed by 5 bases and 0 bases, with 11 bases remaining between them. The CDR3 sequence is 15 residues long. The germline V gene encodes CDR1 ENHRY and CDR2 SYGVKD. The CDR3 is CAISLTADSNQPQHF. The CDR3 region has the DNA TGTGCCATCAGTTTGACAGCAGATAGCAATCAGCCCCAGCATTTT.

This clonotype was observed at least ten times. The chain employs TRBV12-5 and TRBJ2-7; 8 positions agree with TRBD1. CDR3 length equals 19 residues. V was pared by 1 base and J by 6 bases, with 20 bases of the junction left unmatched. Germline lookup yields CDR1 LGHNT and CDR2 FRNRAP. The chain's CDR3 is CASGLERQGTQGGGIEQYV. The CDR3 DNA is TGTGCTAGTGGTTTGGAAAGACAGGGGACGCAGGGCGGAGGGATCGAGCAGTACGTC.

In this sample, this clonotype turned up many times. The V gene is TRBV27, the J gene TRBJ2-7; tentatively, D is TRBD1 or TRBD2 (5 bases each). V lost 0 bases and J lost 0, with 18 bases in between. This CDR3 is built from 18 residues. Germline V CDR1 and CDR2: MNHEY, SMNVEV (reference sequence). The CDR3 loop is CASSLSRGGNVGSYEQYV. In DNA form, the CDR3 reads TGTGCCAGCAGTTTATCGAGGGGCGGTAACGTCGGCTCCTACGAGCAGTACGTC.

By sample fraction, this clonotype is medium-sized. The V gene is TRBV28, the J gene TRBJ2-7; TRBD1 matches 7 bases. Germline V gives CDR1 MDHEN, CDR2 SYDVKM. Unmatched junction bases numbered 13, after V lost 3 bases and J lost 2 bases. This CDR3 is 17 amino acids long. CDR3 DNA: TGTGCCAGCAGTTTCCCGGGACAGCGACCAACAGCCTACGAGCAGTACTTC. This translates into CASSFPGQRPTAYEQYF.

At least ten counts were recorded for this clonotype. The V gene is TRBV10-2, the J gene TRBJ2-7; the D gene is possibly TRBD2 (8 bases). With 3 bases removed from V and 4 bases from J, the gap between germline ends came to 34 bases. CDR1 is WSHSY, CDR2 SAAADI, per germline. The CDR3 sequence is 21 residues long. The CDR3 sequence: CASSDSRGQVNSGIARYEQYV. The CDR3, as DNA: TGCGCCAGCAGTGATTCCCGAGGACAGGTCAATAGCGGGATTGCTAGGTACGAGCAGTACGTC.

The rearrangement uses TRBV6-2 or TRBV6-3 and TRBJ1-5, with a tentative D call TRBD1 (6 bases). Germline assignment: CDR1 MNHEY and CDR2 SVGEGT. The CDR3 consists of 13 residues. V was pared by 11 bases and J by 3 bases, with 14 bases between. In nucleotides, the CDR3 is TGTGCCGCATCACAGGGTAACAATCAGCCCCAGCATTTT. It encodes CAASQGNNQPQHF.

This clonotype was picked up many times. This chain links TRBV7-9 with TRBJ2-5, with D possibly TRBD1 on 6 matching bases. CDR3 length equals 18 residues. V lost 5 bases, J lost 0 bases, and 22 bases lay in between. Germline V gives CDR1 SEHNR, CDR2 FQNEAQ (reference sequence). CDR3 nucleotide sequence: TGTGCCAGCAGCCCCGGCGCAACCCCGGACAGAAACCAAGAGACCCAGTACTTC. As protein: CASSPGATPDRNQETQYF. Filled out from reference TRBV7-9 and TRBJ2-5, the complete variable domain reads DTGVSQNPRHKITKRGQNVTFRCDPISEHNRLYWYRQTLGQGPEFLTYFQNEAQLEKSRLLSDRFSAERPKGSFSTLEIQRTEQGDSAMYLCASSPGATPDRNQETQYFGPGTRLLVL.

This clonotype appeared many times. V and J are TRBV20-1 and TRBJ2-3; D might be TRBD2 (5 bases). CDR3 length: 14 residues. Germline CDR1 and CDR2: DFQATT and SNEGSKA (reference sequence). Trimming pared 2 bases from V and 0 bases from J, leaving 9 bases between. CDR3 sequence (DNA): TGCAGTGCTAGACGCGGGTTTAGCACAGATACGCAGTATTTT. It translates to CSARRGFSTDTQYF.

This clonotype was detected many times. The rearrangement uses TRBV28 and TRBJ1-5; unclear D gene. The CDR3 sequence is 12 residues long. V was clipped by 5 bases and J by 8 bases, with 10 bases between them. Per germline, CDR1 MDHEN and CDR2 SYDVKM. The CDR3 coding sequence is TGTGCCAGCAGTCTCAACGGGGAGCCCCAGCATTTT. Protein: CASSLNGEPQHF. Full variable domain (remainder filled in from reference TRBV28 and TRBJ1-5): DVKVTQSSRYLVKRTGEKVFLECVQDMDHENMFWYRQDPGLGLRLIYFSYDVKMKEKGDIPEGYSVSREKKERFSLILESASTNQTSMYLCASSLNGEPQHFGDGTRLSIL.